The rows below give T cell receptor beta chains drawn from one sample of a study of control samples from healthy donors and cancer patients. Assay: immunoSEQ multiplex PCR; the TCRdb copy retains only in-frame clones and omits some. The table counts some 180,000 clones; less than 2.5% lies in the top ten. Source material: blood. The receptor source for this set is a woman aged 25 to 45 in good health. CDR3s include the opening cysteine and the closing phenylalanine or tryptophan. Each record gives: D gene, V gene, J gene, CDR3 protein, CDR3 DNA. A D gene is named only where the DNA matches it firmly.

>NA|TRBV19|TRBJ1-2
CASSQMGDLNYGYTF
TGTGCCAGTAGCCAGATGGGGGACCTAAACTATGGCTACACCTTC
>TRBD1|TRBV5-6|TRBJ2-4
CASRVTGAKNIQYF
TGTGCCAGCAGGGTGACAGGGGCTAAAAACATTCAGTACTTC
>NA|TRBV7-9|TRBJ1-1
CASSSTTSLNTEAFF
TGTGCCAGCAGCTCTACAACCTCCCTGAACACTGAAGCTTTCTTT
>NA|TRBV21-1|TRBJ2-7
CASSLRDRGRGLVEQYF
TGTGCCAGCAGCCTCCGAGACAGGGGGCGAGGGTTGGTCGAGCAGTACTTC
>NA|TRBV27|TRBJ2-1
CASSLNMRGAPYNEQFF
TGTGCCAGCAGTTTAAATATGAGGGGGGCACCTTACAATGAGCAGTTCTTC
>NA|TRBV19|TRBJ1-5
CATRYRLNQPQHF
TGTGCCACTAGGTACAGATTGAATCAGCCCCAGCATTTT
>NA|TRBV28|TRBJ1-4
CASSSSGSTNEKLFF
TGTGCCAGCAGTTCGTCAGGTTCAACTAATGAAAAACTGTTTTTT
>NA|TRBV28|TRBJ2-7
CASSLGAAGYEQYF
TGTGCCAGCAGTTTAGGGGCTGCTGGGTACGAGCAGTACTTC
>NA|TRBV7-8|TRBJ1-2
CASSLVGSGSSYGYTF
TGTGCCAGCAGCTTAGTTGGGTCAGGGTCTAGCTATGGCTACACCTTC
>NA|TRBV6-2/TRBV6-3|TRBJ1-2
CASSWTLTDGYTF
TGTGCCAGCAGTTGGACCTTAACTGATGGCTACACCTTC
>TRBD2|TRBV2|TRBJ2-3
CASSELEGGRGTDTQYF
TGTGCCAGCAGTGAACTCGAAGGCGGGAGAGGCACAGATACGCAGTATTTT
>TRBD1|TRBV27|TRBJ1-4
CASSFAGGREKLFF
TGTGCCAGCAGTTTCGCAGGGGGGCGTGAAAAACTGTTTTTT
>TRBD1|TRBV3-1/TRBV3-2|TRBJ1-1
CASSLGQGAVNTEAFF
TGTGCCAGCAGCCTTGGACAGGGGGCCGTGAACACTGAAGCTTTCTTT
>NA|TRBV4-3|TRBJ1-2
CASSQDRETDGYTF
TGCGCCAGCAGCCAAGATCGGGAGACAGATGGCTACACCTTC
>NA|TRBV7-9|TRBJ1-3
CASSWMQGRENTIYF
TGTGCCAGCAGCTGGATGCAGGGTCGGGAAAACACCATATATTTT
>TRBD2|TRBV24-1|TRBJ2-1
CATSQISGGGNEQFF
TGTGCCACCAGCCAAATCAGCGGGGGTGGAAATGAGCAGTTCTTC
>NA|TRBV5-6|TRBJ1-6
CASRPRRPGYNSPLHF
TGTGCCAGCAGGCCCCGCCGACCGGGCTATAATTCACCCCTCCACTTT
>NA|TRBV2|TRBJ2-1
CASKGDTGRNEQFF
TGTGCCAGCAAGGGAGACACCGGGCGGAATGAGCAGTTCTTC
>NA|TRBV19|TRBJ1-1
CASSIGAGRTEAFF
TGTGCCAGTAGTATAGGGGCCGGGCGCACTGAAGCTTTCTTT
>NA|TRBV7-2|TRBJ1-1
CASMLGRGVGEAFF
TGTGCCAGCATGCTAGGACGGGGGGTAGGAGAAGCTTTCTTT
>NA|TRBV27|TRBJ2-2
CASTYTRQDYTGELFF
TGTGCCAGCACTTACACACGACAGGATTACACCGGGGAGCTGTTTTTT
>NA|TRBV10-3|TRBJ2-7
CAIGGAGDEQYF
TGTGCCATCGGGGGCGCGGGTGACGAGCAGTACTTC
>NA|TRBV12-3/TRBV12-4|TRBJ1-2
CASSNRYGYTF
TGTGCCAGCAGTAACCGCTATGGCTACACCTTC
>TRBD1|TRBV11-2|TRBJ2-7
CASSLAWTGSYEQYF
TGTGCCAGCAGCTTAGCATGGACAGGGTCCTACGAGCAGTACTTC
>NA|TRBV6-1|TRBJ1-5
CASSESVMSNQPQHF
TGTGCCAGCAGTGAATCGGTGATGAGCAATCAGCCCCAGCATTTT
>NA|TRBV15|TRBJ2-1
CATSRLGSSGNEQFF
TGTGCCACCAGCAGACTAGGAAGCTCCGGCAATGAGCAGTTCTTC
>NA|TRBV5-3|TRBJ2-7
CARSLTFSIRRGLYEQYF
TGTGCCAGAAGCTTGACATTTAGTATACGGAGGGGACTCTACGAGCAGTACTTC
>NA|TRBV6-6|TRBJ1-2
CATWDGSNYGYTF
TGTGCCACTTGGGACGGCTCTAACTATGGCTACACCTTC
>NA|TRBV28|TRBJ1-2
CASSFLGGGDNGYTF
TGTGCCAGCAGTTTTCTGGGCGGCGGAGACAATGGCTACACCTTC
>TRBD1|TRBV2|TRBJ1-6
CASSEFSGQGWGPLHF
TGTGCCAGCAGTGAATTCTCGGGACAGGGGTGGGGACCCCTCCACTTT
>TRBD1|TRBV5-5|TRBJ1-3
CASSLTGQGTSSGNTIYF
TGTGCCAGCAGCTTGACGGGACAGGGGACATCCTCTGGAAACACCATATATTTT
>TRBD1|TRBV6-5|TRBJ1-1
CARSSQREDRGVAFF
TGTGCCCGCAGTTCCCAAAGGGAGGACAGGGGAGTGGCTTTCTTT
>TRBD1|TRBV9|TRBJ2-5
CASNPTGGYQETQYF
TGTGCCAGCAACCCGACAGGGGGGTACCAAGAGACCCAGTACTTC
>NA|TRBV5-1|TRBJ2-3
CASSLERGSTDTQYF
TGCGCCAGCAGCTTGGAGAGAGGAAGCACAGATACGCAGTATTTT
>NA|TRBV11-3|TRBJ1-1
CASSPRAGSTEAFF
TGTGCCAGCAGCCCACGTGCCGGTAGCACTGAAGCTTTCTTT
>NA|TRBV29-1|TRBJ1-5
CSASDGNQPQHF
TGCAGCGCCTCGGACGGCAATCAGCCCCAGCATTTT